These 19 T cell receptor beta chains were all obtained from the same sample, sequenced in a study of blood T cell repertoires in COVID-19. TCRdb's table, derived via immunoSEQ multiplex PCR, lists solely in-frame clones and lacks some. In the table there are approximately 250,000 clones, less than 90% of which are singletons. Source material: peripheral blood. The origin of the receptors is a woman aged 65 to 85 with COVID-19, enrolled during active disease.

The rearrangement links TRBV10-2 to TRBJ2-2; TRBD2 matches at 9 bases. There are 14 residues in the CDR3. Germline CDR1 WSHSY, CDR2 SAAADI. With 3 bases clipped from V and 6 bases from J, the junction kept 2 bases outside the gene matches. CDR3 in DNA: TGCGCCAGCAGTGAAGTAGCGGGAGCCGGGGAGCTGTTTTTT. Amino acid sequence: CASSEVAGAGELFF.

The V and J genes are TRBV9 and TRBJ1-2; a possible D gene is TRBD1 (5 bases). Germline CDR1 reads SGDLS; CDR2 reads YYNGEE. The CDR3 has 14 amino acids. V lost 4 bases to trimming and J lost 3 bases, with 13 bases between them. As DNA, the CDR3 is TGTGCCAGCAGCCCCTCGACGGGGGACTATGGCTACACCTTC. As protein: CASSPSTGDYGYTF.

The CDR3 is CASSLSPTGGAEGYTF. Here the CDR3 DNA reads TGTGCCAGCAGTTTATCCCCGACAGGGGGCGCGGAGGGCTACACCTTC. The rearrangement links TRBV27 to TRBJ1-2, with 10 bases that match TRBD1. CDR1 MNHEY and CDR2 SMNVEV come from the germline V gene (reference sequence). After removal of 0 bases from V and 8 bases from J, the junction contained 9 bases not matched to a gene. This CDR3 region has 16 residues.

This rearrangement joins TRBV27 to TRBJ1-2; D possibly corresponds to TRBD1 (6 bases). The germline CDR1 and CDR2 sequences are MNHEY and SMNVEV (reference sequence). CDR3 length equals 15 residues. Trimming shortened V by 10 bases and J by 7 bases, and 25 bases separated the two germline ends. The CDR3 region is CAIPPRWQGIGGYTF. The CDR3 coding sequence is TGTGCCATTCCTCCCCGTTGGCAGGGGATAGGTGGCTACACCTTC.

The rearrangement uses TRBV5-8 and TRBJ1-4; TRBD1 might be the D (6 bases). From germline, CDR1 is SGHTS and CDR2 YDEGEE. Between the trimmed V and J ends, which lost 0 bases and 0 bases, there was a span of 6 bases. The CDR3 extends over 15 amino acids. The CDR3 bases are TGTGCCAGCAGCTTGGGGACAGCAACTAATGAAAAACTGTTTTTT. Amino acids: CASSLGTATNEKLFF. Drawing the rest from reference TRBV5-8 and TRBJ1-4, the complete variable domain is EAGVTQSPTHLIKTRGQQATLRCSPISGHTSVYWYQQALGLGLQFLLWYDEGEERNRGNFPPRFSGRQFPNYSSELNVNALELEDSALYLCASSLGTATNEKLFFGSGTQLSVL.

The rearrangement links TRBV5-1 to TRBJ2-5, with a weak D call TRBD2 (5 bases). V shed 5 bases and J shed 5 bases, with 16 bases lying between them. CDR1 SGHRS and CDR2 YFSETQ come from the germline V gene. The length of the CDR3 is 14 residues. In DNA form, the CDR3 reads TGCGCCAGCAGGCCCGGGGTGTCCGGGGAGACCCAGTACTTC. This sequence encodes CASRPGVSGETQYF.

The gene calls are TRBV7-6 and TRBJ2-3; 14 positions match TRBD2. The J segment lost 4 bases and the V segment lost 5 bases, leaving 2 bases of the junction unmatched. CDR3 length equals 15 residues. Germline-derived CDR1 and CDR2 are SGHVS and FNYEAQ. Here the CDR3 reads CASSLGLAGADTQYF. The CDR3 bases are TGTGCCAGCAGCCTGGGACTAGCGGGGGCAGATACGCAGTATTTT.

The V call is TRBV11-3, the J call TRBJ2-1; 10 bases match TRBD1. Per the germline V gene, CDR1 is SGHNT and CDR2 is YENEEA. The CDR3 contains 14 residues. J gave up 7 bases and V 4 bases, and 4 bases lay outside the gene matches. The CDR3 sequence is CASSSRTGGNEQFF. For the CDR3, the DNA is TGTGCCAGCAGCTCCCGGACAGGGGGGAATGAGCAGTTCTTC.

V is TRBV7-9 and J is TRBJ2-2, with 9 bases identical to TRBD2. Germline CDR1 SEHNR, CDR2 FQNEAQ (reference sequence). The V gene end was trimmed by 5 bases and the J gene end by 0 bases; junction bases not matched to a gene: 1. CDR3 length equals 15 residues. CDR3 sequence (DNA): TGTGCCAGCAGCCCTAGCGGGGCGAACACCGGGGAGCTGTTTTTT. Protein product: CASSPSGANTGELFF.

This clone was seen only once. The chain uses TRBV2 and TRBJ2-2; D gene ambiguous. The CDR3 contains 12 residues. Germline V lookup: CDR1 SNHLY, CDR2 FYNNEI. V was trimmed by 4 bases and J by 6 bases, leaving 6 bases between them. The CDR3 DNA reads TGTGCCAGCAGTGCCGGTGCCGGGGAGCTGTTTTTT. Its protein is CASSAGAGELFF.

The CDR3 region has the DNA TGCGCCAGCAGCCCGGGACAGGCAAGGGGGTATCAGCCCCAGCATTTT. Amino acids: CASSPGQARGYQPQHF. This chain connects TRBV4-1 to TRBJ1-5; 8 bases are a match to TRBD1. From germline, CDR1 is MGHRA and CDR2 YSYEKL. V lost 4 bases, J lost 5 bases, and 10 bases stayed unmatched. This CDR3 is 16 amino acids long.

This clone appeared a single time. This chain joins TRBV7-3 and TRBJ2-2, with 14 bases matching TRBD2. V lost 5 bases and J lost 11; bases outside the gene matches: 4. This CDR3 comprises 14 residues. The V gene's germline CDR1 is SGHTA and CDR2 FQGTGA. Here the CDR3 reads CASSQGTSGGELFF. The DNA of the CDR3 is TGTGCCAGCAGCCAGGGGACTAGCGGGGGTGAGCTGTTTTTT.

CDR3 coding DNA: TGTGCCAGCTCACTCGGGACATCTAGCAATCAGCCCCAGCATTTT. It is translated as CASSLGTSSNQPQHF. The chain links TRBV18 to TRBJ1-5, with a tentative D call TRBD1 (6 bases). Germline V CDR1 and CDR2: KGHSH, LQKENI. V lost 4 bases, J lost 0 bases, and 10 bases lay in between. The CDR3 has 15 residues.

The V gene is TRBV6-1, the J gene TRBJ2-7; D might be TRBD1 (6 bases). The length of the CDR3 is 17 residues. V dropped 2 bases and J dropped 2 bases, with 19 bases sitting between them. Looked up from germline, CDR1 is MNHNS and CDR2 is SASEGT. The CDR3 DNA sequence: TGTGCCAGCAGTGAATACGTCTTGGCAGGGGTCACCTACGAGCAGTACTTC. Translated: CASSEYVLAGVTYEQYF.

The chain recombines TRBV29-1 with TRBJ1-1, with D possibly matching TRBD1 (5 bases). There are 13 residues in the CDR3. Germline V lookup: CDR1 SQVTM, CDR2 ANQGSEA. Trimming cost V 3 bases and J 1 base, with 9 bases left between them. In nucleotides, the CDR3 is TGCAGCGTTGACCAGGGAGGGAACACTGAAGCTTTCTTT. The encoded protein is CSVDQGGNTEAFF.

V and J are TRBV9 and TRBJ1-5; D might be TRBD1 (6 bases). CDR1 SGDLS and CDR2 YYNGEE come from the germline V gene. CDR3 length equals 15 residues. Trimming pared 0 bases from V and 1 base from J, leaving 8 bases between. The CDR3 here is CASSVAGASNQPQHF. CDR3 sequence (DNA): TGTGCCAGCAGCGTAGCAGGGGCGAGCAATCAGCCCCAGCATTTT.

The chain links TRBV29-1 to TRBJ1-5; no clear D. The V and J ends lost 8 bases and 7 bases respectively, with 15 bases between them. Per the germline V gene, CDR1 is SQVTM and CDR2 is ANQGSEA. The CDR3 is made up of 12 amino acids. CDR3 region: CSPKEGGQPQHF. CDR3 DNA: TGCAGCCCGAAAGAGGGCGGCCAGCCCCAGCATTTT.

The V call is TRBV9, the J call TRBJ2-5; 10 nucleotides agree with TRBD2. Germline trimming cut 4 bases from V and 1 base from J; bases unmatched to any gene: 4. The germline V gene encodes CDR1 SGDLS and CDR2 YYNGEE. The CDR3 totals 15 residues. The CDR3 nucleotides read TGTGCCAGCAGCCCCAGGACTAGCGGCCAAGAGACCCAGTACTTC. Encoded protein: CASSPRTSGQETQYF. The full variable domain, in which reference TRBV9 and TRBJ2-5 provide the parts outside the CDR3, is DSGVTQTPKHLITATGQRVTLRCSPRSGDLSVYWYQQSLDQGLQFLIQYYNGEERAKGNILERFSAQQFPDLHSELNLSSLELGDSALYFCASSPRTSGQETQYFGPGTRLLVL.

This chain connects TRBV24-1 to TRBJ2-5; TRBD2 is a possible D gene (6 bases). Germline V gives CDR1 KGHDR, CDR2 SFDVKD. Trimming pared 4 bases from V and 2 bases from J, leaving 10 bases between. CDR3 length equals 14 residues. The CDR3 nucleotides are TGTGCCACCAGTGACCATGGGGGGCAAGAGACCCAGTACTTC. Translating it yields CATSDHGGQETQYF.